A single sample gave rise to the 19 T cell receptor beta chains below, sequenced in a study of cytomegalovirus exposure and HLA in healthy donors. Data came from immunoSEQ multiplex PCR; TCRdb stores just in-frame clones and leaves some out. The profile covers roughly 70,000 clones, with 96% appearing a single time and 4.5% to 5% taken by the ten largest. The sequencing sample was made of PBMCs. These TCRs come from a young woman in good health and CMV-seropositive.

The J gene is TRBJ2-3, the V gene TRBV28; 13 nucleotides line up with TRBD2. Trimming took 5 bases from V and 7 from J; bases not matched to a gene: 9. Per germline, CDR1 MDHEN and CDR2 SYDVKM. There are 16 residues in the CDR3. The CDR3 loop reads CASSPGLAGFKNTQYF. For the CDR3, the DNA is TGTGCCAGCAGTCCGGGACTAGCGGGATTCAAAAATACGCAGTATTTT.

The rearrangement links TRBV4-1 to TRBJ2-3; TRBD2 agrees at 10 bases. Germline CDR1 MGHRA, CDR2 YSYEKL. After removal of 1 base from V and 2 bases from J, the junction contained 6 bases not matched to a gene. This CDR3 spans 17 amino acids. CDR3 sequence (DNA): TGCGCCAGCAGCCAAGTTGGGACTAGCGCCTTCACAGATACGCAGTATTTT. The encoded protein is CASSQVGTSAFTDTQYF.

V and J are TRBV19 and TRBJ2-1; 11 nucleotides agree with TRBD2. The CDR3 loop spans 13 amino acids. Looked up from germline, CDR1 is LNHDA and CDR2 is SQIVND (reference sequence). V dropped 6 bases and J dropped 7; count of bases not matched to a gene: 2. CDR3 coding DNA: TGTGCCAGTAGGACTAGCGGGGAAAATGAGCAGTTCTTC. Its protein is CASRTSGENEQFF. Complete variable domain (other parts from reference TRBV19 and TRBJ2-1): DGGITQSPKYLFRKEGQNVTLSCEQNLNHDAMYWYRQDPGQGLRLIYYSQIVNDFQKGDIAEGYSVSREKKESFPLTVTSAQKNPTAFYLCASRTSGENEQFFGPGTRLTVL.

The V and J genes are TRBV9 and TRBJ2-1; 8 bases line up with TRBD2. The V gene's germline CDR1 is SGDLS and CDR2 YYNGEE. Trimming at V came to 4 bases and at J to 4 bases, leaving 13 bases not matched to a gene. This CDR3 is built from 17 residues. The CDR3 coding sequence is TGTGCCAGCAGCCCTCCCGGAACTAGCGGCTATTACAATGAGCAGTTCTTC. Translating gives CASSPPGTSGYYNEQFF.

V is TRBV6-1 and J is TRBJ2-3, with TRBD2 matching 8 bases. Germline lookup yields CDR1 MNHNS and CDR2 SASEGT. J was trimmed by 2 bases and V by 7 bases; bases with no gene match: 8. CDR3 length equals 15 residues. CDR3 DNA: TGTGCCAGCAAGACCAGCGGGAGACCCACAGATACGCAGTATTTT. Residues: CASKTSGRPTDTQYF.

The J gene is TRBJ2-7, the V gene TRBV19, with D possibly matching TRBD2 (5 bases). The CDR3 is 16 residues long. The V end lost 4 bases, the J end lost 4 bases, and 20 bases lay between the germline ends. The V gene's germline CDR1 is LNHDA and CDR2 SQIVND (reference sequence). The CDR3: CASSTPFGEPIYEQYF. Here the CDR3 DNA reads TGTGCCAGTAGTACTCCTTTCGGGGAACCCATTTACGAGCAGTACTTC.

V is TRBV27 and J is TRBJ2-1; 7 bases line up with TRBD2. CDR1 and CDR2 from the germline V gene are MNHEY and SMNVEV (reference sequence). The CDR3 spans 18 residues. Trimming at V came to 0 bases and at J to 6 bases, leaving 14 bases not matched to a gene. CDR3: CASSLSGGSGMGSNEQFF. In nucleotides, the CDR3 is TGTGCCAGCAGTTTATCGGGGGGGAGCGGGATGGGGTCCAATGAGCAGTTCTTC.

This chain joins TRBV28 and TRBJ2-2; the D is unclear. Trimming left V 3 bases short and J 5 bases short, with 4 bases between. Germline V gene sequence: CDR1 MDHEN, CDR2 SYDVKM. The CDR3 extends over 12 amino acids. The CDR3 region is CASSFATGELFF. For the CDR3, the DNA is TGTGCCAGCAGTTTCGCGACCGGGGAGCTGTTTTTT.

The chain joins TRBV7-3 to TRBJ2-1, with a possible D match to TRBD1 (5 bases). The CDR3 is made up of 15 amino acids. Looked up from germline, CDR1 is SGHTA and CDR2 is FQGTGA. V gave up 2 bases and J gave up 0 bases, with 8 bases separating them. The CDR3 protein is CASSLQGSSYNEQFF. Here the CDR3 DNA reads TGTGCCAGCAGCTTACAGGGTAGCTCCTACAATGAGCAGTTCTTC.

CDR3 coding DNA: TGTGCCAGTAGTACCCGGGACAGAGGGGGCTACACCTTC. This gives the protein CASSTRDRGGYTF. The chain joins TRBV19 to TRBJ1-2; 7 nucleotides line up with TRBD1. J gave up 8 bases and V 4 bases, and 7 bases lay outside the gene matches. The CDR3 is made up of 13 amino acids. Germline-derived CDR1 and CDR2 are LNHDA and SQIVND (reference sequence).

The chain has TRBV15 and TRBJ1-2, with D maybe TRBD1 (5 bases). V dropped 1 base and J dropped 14 bases, with 14 bases sitting between them. The CDR3 loop spans 12 amino acids. The germline CDR1 and CDR2 sequences are LNHNV and YYDKDF (reference sequence). The CDR3 sequence is CATSRGFGALTF. The CDR3 bases are TGTGCCACCAGCAGAGGCTTTGGGGCCCTTACCTTC.

This rearrangement joins TRBV7-2 to TRBJ1-5; the match to TRBD1 covers 9 bases. CDR3 size: 14 residues. V trimming: 5 bases; J trimming: 7 bases; junction bases outside the gene matches: 6. Germline V gene sequence: CDR1 SGHTA, CDR2 FQGNSA. CDR3 in DNA: TGTGCCAGCAGCCTCACAGGGGGCGAACAGCCCCAGCATTTT. It specifies CASSLTGGEQPQHF.

This clone was recorded once. The chain combines TRBV19 with TRBJ2-5; perhaps TRBD1 as D (8 bases). Trimming took off 10 bases at V and 5 bases at J, with 17 bases between the two ends. Germline V gene lookup returns CDR1 LNHDA and CDR2 SQIVND (reference sequence). This CDR3 comprises 13 residues. The CDR3 region has the DNA TGTGCCACCCAAGGACAGGGAGGGGAGACCCAGTACTTC. Its translation is CATQGQGGETQYF. Supplemented by reference TRBV19 and TRBJ2-5, the full variable domain reads DGGITQSPKYLFRKEGQNVTLSCEQNLNHDAMYWYRQDPGQGLRLIYYSQIVNDFQKGDIAEGYSVSREKKESFPLTVTSAQKNPTAFYLCATQGQGGETQYFGPGTRLLVL.

This chain joins TRBV4-2 and TRBJ2-1, with D possibly matching TRBD2 (6 bases). Trimming removed 0 bases from V and 3 bases from J, with 21 bases in between. This CDR3 contains 19 residues. Germline V CDR1 and CDR2: LGHNA, YNFKEQ. CDR3 sequence reads: CASSQDGGTEWNFYNEQFF. The CDR3 DNA reads TGTGCCAGCAGCCAAGACGGCGGGACTGAGTGGAACTTCTACAATGAGCAGTTCTTC.

The chain has TRBV14 and TRBJ2-1; 7 bases map to TRBD2. Germline V gene lookup returns CDR1 SGHDN and CDR2 FVKESK. CDR3 length equals 15 residues. Trimming at V came to 2 bases and at J to 9 bases, leaving 10 bases not matched to a gene. Here the CDR3 DNA reads TGTGCCAGCAGCCAATCTCGCGGGAGCTTAGGTGAGCAGTTCTTC. Encoded protein: CASSQSRGSLGEQFF.

This chain connects TRBV30 to TRBJ2-2; D not resolved. Between the trimmed V and J ends, which lost 3 bases and 0 bases, there was a span of 23 bases. The germline gives CDR1 GTSNPN, CDR2 SVGIG (reference sequence). This CDR3 region has 19 residues. The CDR3 DNA reads TGTGCCTGGAGAGACTCCCTTGGAACGTCACTGCCGAACACCGGGGAGCTGTTTTTT. Its translation: CAWRDSLGTSLPNTGELFF.

The chain couples TRBV9 to TRBJ2-7; D is unresolved. Germline lookup yields CDR1 SGDLS and CDR2 YYNGEE. The CDR3 runs to 14 residues. V was trimmed by 0 bases and J by 3 bases, leaving 10 bases between them. This chain's CDR3 is CASSVGRGSYEQYF. The CDR3, as DNA: TGTGCCAGCAGCGTAGGACGCGGCAGCTACGAGCAGTACTTC.

In this sample, this clone is medium-sized. The chain is built from TRBV5-1 and TRBJ2-2; TRBD1 agrees at 9 bases. Germline values: CDR1 SGHRS, CDR2 YFSETQ. This CDR3 is built from 15 residues. With V trimmed by 7 bases and J by 1 base, 5 bases remained unmatched. CDR3 sequence: CASAVGQGNTGELFF. The CDR3 DNA reads TGCGCCAGCGCCGTGGGACAGGGGAACACCGGGGAGCTGTTTTTT.

The V and J genes are TRBV2 and TRBJ2-1, with D maybe TRBD1 (6 bases). V lost 9 bases, J lost 5 bases, and 17 bases lay in between. The CDR3 consists of 14 residues. Germline V gene data show CDR1 as SNHLY and CDR2 as FYNNEI. CDR3 residues: CASQTGIPNNEQFF. The CDR3 nucleotides are TGTGCCAGTCAGACAGGAATCCCGAACAATGAGCAGTTCTTC.